Each of the 13 T cell receptor beta chains below was sequenced from the same sample in a study of cytomegalovirus exposure and HLA in healthy donors. Amplification used 60 Vbeta primers and 13 Jbeta primers. Using immunoSEQ multiplex PCR, the repertoire was profiled, and TCRdb retains in-frame clones only, with some absent. The sample shows roughly 140,000 clones, nearly 80% of them seen only once. The sequencing input was PBMCs. These receptors originate from a man between 40 and 49 years old in good health and CMV-seropositive.

This clone was observed at least ten times. The V call is TRBV13, the J call TRBJ1-1; a possible D gene is TRBD1 (6 bases). The length of the CDR3 is 13 residues. The ends were cut back, 8 bases at V and 1 base at J, with 11 bases in the middle. Germline V gives CDR1 PRHDT, CDR2 FYEKMQ (reference sequence). This CDR3 reads CASGRQENTEAFF. Written as DNA, the CDR3 is TGTGCCAGCGGGAGACAGGAGAACACTGAAGCTTTCTTT.

This chain links TRBV5-1 with TRBJ1-2; the D is unclear. CDR3 length equals 13 residues. CDR1 and CDR2 from the germline V gene are SGHRS and YFSETQ. V was cut by 1 base and J by 6 bases, with 10 bases left in between. CDR3 coding DNA: TGCGCCAGCAGCTTGTCGGAGGAGGATGGCTACACCTTC. Translation gives CASSLSEEDGYTF.

The J gene is TRBJ2-5, the V gene TRBV9, with D perhaps TRBD1 (5 bases). With 0 bases removed from V and 0 bases from J, the gap between germline ends came to 9 bases. Germline CDR1 reads SGDLS; CDR2 reads YYNGEE. The CDR3 is 15 amino acids. In nucleotides, the CDR3 is TGTGCCAGCAGCGTAGAGGGGTCCTACCAAGAGACCCAGTACTTC. It encodes CASSVEGSYQETQYF.

The chain is built from TRBV18 and TRBJ2-1, with TRBD1 identical over 7 bases. This CDR3 comprises 14 residues. In germline, CDR1 is KGHSH, CDR2 LQKENI. Trimming cost V 3 bases and J 4 bases; bases outside gene matches: 3. This CDR3 reads CASSPATGYNEQFF. The CDR3 DNA is TGTGCCAGCTCACCGGCGACAGGGTACAATGAGCAGTTCTTC. Variable domain in full (rest from reference TRBV18 and TRBJ2-1): NAGVMQNPRHLVRRRGQEARLRCSPMKGHSHVYWYRQLPEEGLKFMVYLQKENIIDESGMPKERFSAEFPKEGPSILRIQQVVRGDSAAYFCASSPATGYNEQFFGPGTRLTVL.

The genes are TRBV10-3 and TRBJ1-6; 7 bases are shared with TRBD1. The V gene's germline CDR1 is ENHRY and CDR2 SYGVKD. CDR3 length equals 14 residues. V lost 3 bases and J lost 9; bases outside the gene matches: 5. The CDR3 DNA follows: TGTGCCATCAGTGATGAGGGGGCTAGTTCACCCCTCCACTTT. Protein sequence: CAISDEGASSPLHF.

The rearrangement joins TRBV11-3 to TRBJ2-5, with D maybe TRBD2 (6 bases). The tail of the sequence fits TRBJ2-7 better, so the J call may be wrong. The germline V gene has CDR1 SGHNT and CDR2 YENEEA. This CDR3 contains 15 residues. CDR3: CASSQRASRTYEQYF. The CDR3 DNA follows: TGTGCCAGCAGCCAGCGGGCTTCGAGGACCTACGAGCAGTACTTC.

This clone was recorded only once. The rearrangement uses TRBV19 and TRBJ2-3, with D uncertain. Germline V lookup: CDR1 LNHDA, CDR2 SQIVND (reference sequence). V was clipped by 5 bases and J by 1 base, with 7 bases between them. There are 13 residues in the CDR3. CDR3 sequence reads: CASSFGGTDTQYF. As DNA, the CDR3 is TGTGCCAGTAGTTTCGGTGGCACAGATACGCAGTATTTT.

The sample holds one count of this clone. This chain joins TRBV25-1 and TRBJ2-7, with a tentative D call TRBD1 (6 bases). The CDR3 sequence is 14 residues long. Trimming stripped 2 bases from V and 3 bases from J, with 11 bases between. Germline V gene data show CDR1 as MGHDK and CDR2 as SYGVNS. CDR3 DNA sequence: TGTGCCAGCAGTGAACCGGGACACCTCTACGAGCAGTACTTC. This codes for CASSEPGHLYEQYF.

A single count supports this clone. CDR3 in amino acids: CASGPATSGRGNEQFF. The CDR3 coding sequence is TGCGCCAGCGGACCAGCGACTAGCGGGAGGGGGAATGAGCAGTTCTTC. J is TRBJ2-1 and V is TRBV5-1, with TRBD2 matching 14 bases. The CDR3 runs to 16 residues. CDR1 is SGHRS, CDR2 YFSETQ, per germline. Unmatched junction bases numbered 10, after V lost 7 bases and J lost 7 bases.

This rearrangement joins TRBV27 to TRBJ1-5; no reliable D call. This CDR3 has 15 amino acids. Looked up from germline, CDR1 is MNHEY and CDR2 is SMNVEV (reference sequence). Trimming removed 2 bases at V and 0 bases at J, with 8 bases between. In DNA, the CDR3 is TGTGCCAGCAGTTTAGGAGGTTATAGCAATCAGCCCCAGCATTTT. It codes for CASSLGGYSNQPQHF.

This clone appeared once. The gene calls are TRBV14 and TRBJ2-1; TRBD2 aligns across 9 bases. The V segment lost 1 base and the J segment 3 bases; nucleotides outside the gene matches: 7. This CDR3 has 17 amino acids. Germline lookup yields CDR1 SGHDN and CDR2 FVKESK. The CDR3 DNA is TGTGCCAGCAGCCAAGGGATTAGCGGGAGCCGCTACAATGAGCAGTTCTTC. This translates into CASSQGISGSRYNEQFF. The complete variable domain, with remaining parts taken from reference TRBV14 and TRBJ2-1, reads EAGVTQFPSHSVIEKGQTVTLRCDPISGHDNLYWYRRVMGKEIKFLLHFVKESKQDESGMPNNRFLAERTGGTYSTLKVQPAELEDSGVYFCASSQGISGSRYNEQFFGPGTRLTVL.

CDR3 DNA: TGCGCCAGCAGCCCGGGACAGGGACTTGGCTACACCTTC. Translating it yields CASSPGQGLGYTF. The V and J genes are TRBV5-1 and TRBJ1-2; 9 bases align to TRBD1. CDR3 length: 13 residues. CDR1 is SGHRS, CDR2 YFSETQ, per germline. Trimming removed 4 bases from V and 7 bases from J; junction bases left unmatched: 5.

This chain joins TRBV19 and TRBJ2-1, with TRBD1 matching over 7 bases. Germline V lookup: CDR1 LNHDA, CDR2 SQIVND (reference sequence). The CDR3 runs 14 residues. Germline trimming cut 10 bases from V and 7 bases from J; bases unmatched to any gene: 13. CDR3 nucleotides: TGTGCCACTTCACATGGCTCGACAGGGAATGAGCAGTTCTTC. Its protein is CATSHGSTGNEQFF.